This is a list of T cell receptor beta chains from one sample in a study of blood T cells in healthy people across ages. TCRdb called the 5' RACE reads again in MiXCR, with one record for every CDR3 protein. The table has approximately 900,000 distinct CDR3 sequences, just under 30% seen once. The sample also formed part of further work on T cells of mothers and their children.

Material: blood. The source is a woman aged 40-49 years in good health. CDR3s include the opening cysteine and the closing phenylalanine or tryptophan. Fields, in order: clone size, V gene, CDR3 length, J gene, D gene, CDR3 DNA, CDR3 protein. The D gene is left open where the match is weak. A row's size may be missing; if present it is once, few, many or a size class.

clone size: .; V gene: TRBV7-3; CDR3 length: 14; J gene: TRBJ1-2; D gene: TRBD1; CDR3 DNA: TGTGCCCGCAGCCTTGACAGGGGAAACTATGGCTACACCTTC; CDR3 protein: CARSLDRGNYGYTF
clone size: .; V gene: TRBV10-3; CDR3 length: 15; J gene: TRBJ1-3; D gene: .; CDR3 DNA: TGTGCCATCAGTGAAAACAGCGGATTAAGAAACACCATATATTTT; CDR3 protein: CAISENSGLRNTIYF
clone size: .; V gene: TRBV20-1; CDR3 length: 14; J gene: TRBJ2-1; D gene: .; CDR3 DNA: TGCAGTGCTAGCCAGGGGTTCTCCTACAATGAGCAGTTCTTC; CDR3 protein: CSASQGFSYNEQFF
clone size: many; V gene: TRBV29-1; CDR3 length: 14; J gene: TRBJ2-1; D gene: .; CDR3 DNA: TGCAGCGTTGTGGTCCAGGGGCGATACAATGAGCAGTTCTTC; CDR3 protein: CSVVVQGRYNEQFF
clone size: .; V gene: TRBV18; CDR3 length: 13; J gene: TRBJ1-2; D gene: .; CDR3 DNA: TGTGCCAGCTCGGGCCAGGTTATCTATGGCTACACCTTC; CDR3 protein: CASSGQVIYGYTF
clone size: .; V gene: TRBV9; CDR3 length: 15; J gene: TRBJ1-1; D gene: .; CDR3 DNA: TGTGCCAGCAGCGTAGGGGGCCTGCGGGACACTGAAGCTTTCTTT; CDR3 protein: CASSVGGLRDTEAFF
clone size: .; V gene: TRBV27; CDR3 length: 18; J gene: TRBJ2-7; D gene: TRBD1; CDR3 DNA: TGTGCCAGCAGTTTATCGATAATTTCCGGGACAGGACAGCGCGAGCAGTACTTC; CDR3 protein: CASSLSIISGTGQREQYF
clone size: few; V gene: TRBV12-3/TRBV12-4; CDR3 length: 14; J gene: TRBJ1-3; D gene: .; CDR3 DNA: TGTGCCAGCAGTCCAGCTTACTCTGGAAACACCATATATTTT; CDR3 protein: CASSPAYSGNTIYF
clone size: .; V gene: TRBV24-1; CDR3 length: 14; J gene: TRBJ2-3; D gene: .; CDR3 DNA: TGTGCCACCAGCGACCCAGCGGTCACAGATACGCAGTATTTT; CDR3 protein: CATSDPAVTDTQYF
clone size: .; V gene: TRBV6-2/TRBV6-3; CDR3 length: 18; J gene: TRBJ2-4; D gene: TRBD1; CDR3 DNA: TGTGCCAGCAGTTACTGGGGACGAGGGGGCTCGAACAAAAACATTCAGTACTTC; CDR3 protein: CASSYWGRGGSNKNIQYF
clone size: .; V gene: TRBV27; CDR3 length: 15; J gene: TRBJ2-3; D gene: .; CDR3 DNA: TGTGCCAGCAGTTTAGGGGGGGCAGTAACAGATACGCAGTATTTT; CDR3 protein: CASSLGGAVTDTQYF
clone size: .; V gene: TRBV12-3/TRBV12-4; CDR3 length: 15; J gene: TRBJ2-1; D gene: .; CDR3 DNA: TGTGCCAGCAGTTTAGCGGGGGCCTACTACAATGAGCAGTTCTTC; CDR3 protein: CASSLAGAYYNEQFF
clone size: .; V gene: TRBV20-1; CDR3 length: 15; J gene: TRBJ1-5; D gene: .; CDR3 DNA: TGCAGTGCTAGACCTCCGACAGGAAACAATCAGCCCCAGCATTTT; CDR3 protein: CSARPPTGNNQPQHF
clone size: .; V gene: TRBV2; CDR3 length: 14; J gene: TRBJ1-4; D gene: .; CDR3 DNA: TGTGCCAGCAGTGATCGACAGCTGAATGAAAAACTGTTTTTT; CDR3 protein: CASSDRQLNEKLFF
clone size: few; V gene: TRBV24-1; CDR3 length: 18; J gene: TRBJ1-5; D gene: TRBD1; CDR3 DNA: TGTGCCACCAGTGACTCCGGGACAGGGGTGTTTAGGGATCAGCCCCAGCATTTT; CDR3 protein: CATSDSGTGVFRDQPQHF
clone size: .; V gene: TRBV12-3/TRBV12-4; CDR3 length: 15; J gene: TRBJ2-2; D gene: TRBD2; CDR3 DNA: TGTGCCAGCAGCGTAGCGGGGGGCGGGACCGGGGAGCTGTTTTTT; CDR3 protein: CASSVAGGGTGELFF
clone size: .; V gene: TRBV18; CDR3 length: 12; J gene: TRBJ2-3; D gene: .; CDR3 DNA: TGTGCCAACTCACGTCGGGAAGATACGCAGTATTTT; CDR3 protein: CANSRREDTQYF
clone size: .; V gene: TRBV19; CDR3 length: 13; J gene: TRBJ1-5; D gene: .; CDR3 DNA: TGTGCCAGTAGCCCACAGGCTTATCAGCCCCAGCATTTT; CDR3 protein: CASSPQAYQPQHF
clone size: .; V gene: TRBV11-2; CDR3 length: 12; J gene: TRBJ2-5; D gene: .; CDR3 DNA: TGTGCCAGCAGCTTAGGAAACCCGGGACAGTACTTC; CDR3 protein: CASSLGNPGQYF
clone size: .; V gene: TRBV5-5; CDR3 length: 15; J gene: TRBJ1-1; D gene: .; CDR3 DNA: TGTGCCAGCGGAGGACCCAGGGGCTCGAACACTGAAGCTTTCTTT; CDR3 protein: CASGGPRGSNTEAFF
clone size: .; V gene: TRBV7-2; CDR3 length: 16; J gene: TRBJ2-4; D gene: .; CDR3 DNA: TGTGCCAGCACCTACCGGGATTCCCAGGCCCAAAACATTCAGTACTTC; CDR3 protein: CASTYRDSQAQNIQYF
clone size: .; V gene: TRBV20-1; CDR3 length: 12; J gene: TRBJ2-7; D gene: .; CDR3 DNA: TGCAGTGCCAACAGGGAGTATGCCGAGCAGTACTTC; CDR3 protein: CSANREYAEQYF
clone size: few; V gene: TRBV20-1; CDR3 length: 11; J gene: TRBJ2-7; D gene: TRBD2; CDR3 DNA: TGCAGTGCAGGGGAGGGCTACGAGCAGTACTTC; CDR3 protein: CSAGEGYEQYF
clone size: .; V gene: TRBV3-1; CDR3 length: 15; J gene: TRBJ1-2; D gene: .; CDR3 DNA: TGTGCCAGCAGCCCGACCGGGACGGAACACTATGGCTACACCTTC; CDR3 protein: CASSPTGTEHYGYTF
clone size: .; V gene: TRBV25-1; CDR3 length: 14; J gene: TRBJ1-1; D gene: TRBD1; CDR3 DNA: TGTGCCAGCACCGTAGGACAGGGGGGGACTGAAGCTTTCTTT; CDR3 protein: CASTVGQGGTEAFF
clone size: .; V gene: TRBV28; CDR3 length: 14; J gene: TRBJ1-2; D gene: TRBD1; CDR3 DNA: TGTGCCAGCAGGTCCAAGGGACAGGGGGGAGGCTACACCTTC; CDR3 protein: CASRSKGQGGGYTF
clone size: .; V gene: TRBV3-1; CDR3 length: 16; J gene: TRBJ2-3; D gene: TRBD1; CDR3 DNA: TGTGCCAGCAGCCAAGTTCGACAGGGGGGTACAGATACGCAGTATTTT; CDR3 protein: CASSQVRQGGTDTQYF
clone size: .; V gene: TRBV2; CDR3 length: 15; J gene: TRBJ2-4; D gene: .; CDR3 DNA: TGTGCCAGCAAGGAGGGATATCTAGCCAAAAACATTCAGTACTTC; CDR3 protein: CASKEGYLAKNIQYF
clone size: .; V gene: TRBV20-1; CDR3 length: 13; J gene: TRBJ1-2; D gene: .; CDR3 DNA: TGCAGTGCTAGAGATGGACGAGGAGCTGGCTACACCTTC; CDR3 protein: CSARDGRGAGYTF
clone size: .; V gene: TRBV7-8; CDR3 length: 15; J gene: TRBJ1-4; D gene: .; CDR3 DNA: TGTGCCAGCAGCTTGGCAGGGGTGGTTAATGAAAAATTGTTTTTT; CDR3 protein: CASSLAGVVNEKLFF
clone size: .; V gene: TRBV5-1; CDR3 length: 15; J gene: TRBJ1-1; D gene: .; CDR3 DNA: TGCGCCAGCTCACCGGGAGACAGGTTGAACACTGAAGCTTTCTTT; CDR3 protein: CASSPGDRLNTEAFF
clone size: .; V gene: TRBV28; CDR3 length: 15; J gene: TRBJ2-7; D gene: .; CDR3 DNA: TGTGCCAGCAGTTGGAAGAATCCACCATCCTACGAGCAGTACTTC; CDR3 protein: CASSWKNPPSYEQYF
clone size: .; V gene: TRBV9; CDR3 length: 18; J gene: TRBJ1-3; D gene: .; CDR3 DNA: TGTGCCAGCACCTTAGACGTGGACATTCTAAACTCTGGAAACACCATATATTTT; CDR3 protein: CASTLDVDILNSGNTIYF
clone size: once; V gene: TRBV27; CDR3 length: 17; J gene: TRBJ1-1; D gene: .; CDR3 DNA: TGTGCCAGTAGTTTATTCGGCTTTCCAGGGAGCTCTACTGAAGCTTTCTTT; CDR3 protein: CASSLFGFPGSSTEAFF
clone size: few; V gene: TRBV7-9; CDR3 length: 15; J gene: TRBJ1-2; D gene: .; CDR3 DNA: TGTGCCAGCAGCTTGGAGGAGGGGGTTCTGTATGGCTACACCTTC; CDR3 protein: CASSLEEGVLYGYTF
clone size: .; V gene: TRBV3-1; CDR3 length: 16; J gene: TRBJ2-7; D gene: .; CDR3 DNA: TGTGCCAGCAGCCCTTCACCGGGACTTAACATCCACGAGCAGTACTTC; CDR3 protein: CASSPSPGLNIHEQYF
clone size: .; V gene: TRBV5-1; CDR3 length: 18; J gene: TRBJ1-1; D gene: .; CDR3 DNA: TGCGCCAGCAGCTTGGGAGTTCGGGACCGGGGGATAAACACTGAAGCTTTCTTT; CDR3 protein: CASSLGVRDRGINTEAFF
clone size: few; V gene: TRBV9; CDR3 length: 15; J gene: TRBJ1-2; D gene: .; CDR3 DNA: TGTGCCAGCAGCCGCGTCGACTCCCCTAACTATGGCTACACCTTC; CDR3 protein: CASSRVDSPNYGYTF